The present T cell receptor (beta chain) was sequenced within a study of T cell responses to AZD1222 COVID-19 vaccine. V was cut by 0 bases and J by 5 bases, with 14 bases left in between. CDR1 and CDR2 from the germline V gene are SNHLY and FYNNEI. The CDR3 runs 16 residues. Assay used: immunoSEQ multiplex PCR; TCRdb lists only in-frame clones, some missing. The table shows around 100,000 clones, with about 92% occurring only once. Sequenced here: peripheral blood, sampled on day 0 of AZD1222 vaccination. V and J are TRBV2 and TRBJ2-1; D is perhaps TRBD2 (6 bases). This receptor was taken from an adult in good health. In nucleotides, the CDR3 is TGTGCCAGCAGTGAAGCGCTTGGAGGGGTCCACAATGAGCAGTTCTTC. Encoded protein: CASSEALGGVHNEQFF.